This TCR beta chain comes out of a study of blood T cells in healthy people across ages. Overall study findings and caveats: With unsorted PBMCs, a conclusive comparison of naive versus antigen-experienced cells was not possible.

The use of a sample-barcoded 5' primer and a J-beta primer mix characterized a second PCR of roughly 7 to 12 cycles. From each sample, at least 2.5 million paired-end reads containing CDR3 were obtained. MiXCR, run by TCRdb on the 5' RACE reads, gives a single entry per CDR3 protein. Altogether 600,000 to 1,000,000 distinct CDR3 sequences are present, 58% being singletons, with the ten largest covering about 20%. Peripheral blood samples of roughly 9.8 milliliters were drawn from each donor. The V gene end was trimmed by 6 bases and the J gene end by 6 bases; junction bases not matched to a gene: 7. The CDR3 is 13 amino acids. Germline CDR1 is SEHNR and CDR2 is FQNEAQ (reference sequence). In its sample, this clonotype was seen a few times. Its antigen is as yet unknown.

Sequencing was done on a sample of blood. The receptor comes from a young man in good health. This chain joins TRBV7-9 and TRBJ1-2; TRBD1 aligns across 7 bases. The CDR3: CASRPGTADGYTF. The CDR3 coding sequence is TGTGCCAGCAGGCCCGGGACAGCCGATGGCTACACCTTC. The whole variable domain, remainder taken from reference TRBV7-9 and TRBJ1-2, is DTGVSQNPRHKITKRGQNVTFRCDPISEHNRLYWYRQTLGQGPEFLTYFQNEAQLEKSRLLSDRFSAERPKGSFSTLEIQRTEQGDSAMYLCASRPGTADGYTFGSGTRLTVV.